The rows below give T cell receptor beta chains drawn from one sample of a study of blood T cell repertoires in COVID-19. Libraries were prepared by immunoSEQ multiplex PCR; TCRdb keeps only in-frame clonotypes and omits some of them. The repertoire holds some 200,000 clones, with around nine tenths as singletons. Material: peripheral blood. The source of these receptors is a woman aged 40 to 49 with acute or convalescent COVID-19. The CDR3 runs from the conserved cysteine through the conserved F or W. The order of the fields is D gene, clone size, V gene, J gene, CDR3 protein, CDR3 DNA. The D gene is left open where the match is weak. Size is omitted from some rows. Given values are once, few, many or a class for expanded clones.

.	.	TRBV19	TRBJ1-4	CASSSATNEKLFF	TGTGCCAGTTCCAGTGCAACTAATGAAAAACTGTTTTTT
.	.	TRBV1	TRBJ2-5	CTGRPPAGETQYF	TGCACCGGCCGACCCCCCGCGGGAGAGACCCAGTACTTC
TRBD2	.	TRBV9	TRBJ2-3	CASSLGLAGVGDTQYF	TGTGCCAGCAGCCTCGGACTAGCGGGGGTCGGAGATACGCAGTATTTT
TRBD2	.	TRBV6-7	TRBJ2-3	CASSYRVAGLVDTQYF	TGTGCCAGCAGTTACAGGGTAGCGGGGCTTGTTGATACGCAGTATTTT
.	.	TRBV11-2	TRBJ1-6	CASSLDLALTAGNSPLHF	TGTGCCAGCAGCTTAGATTTGGCCCTGACAGCGGGCAATTCACCCCTCCACTTT
TRBD1	.	TRBV19	TRBJ1-5	CASSTTGRSQPQHF	TGTGCCAGTAGTACGACAGGGCGGAGTCAGCCCCAGCATTTT
.	.	TRBV4-1	TRBJ1-2	CASSQGYGHGYTF	TGCGCCAGCAGCCAAGGTTACGGTCATGGCTACACCTTC
.	.	TRBV2	TRBJ1-1	CASSGLTSNTEAFF	TGTGCCAGCAGTGGACTCACGAGTAACACTGAAGCTTTCTTT
.	.	TRBV9	TRBJ2-2	CASSVAWTYGELFF	TGTGCCAGCAGCGTAGCCTGGACTTACGGGGAGCTGTTTTTT
TRBD1	.	TRBV4-2	TRBJ1-2	CASSEVGTGSFYGYTF	TGTGCCAGCAGCGAAGTCGGGACAGGGTCTTTCTATGGCTACACCTTC
.	.	TRBV5-4	TRBJ2-1	CASSFDSNLPNEQFF	TGTGCCAGCAGCTTTGACTCAAATCTACCCAATGAGCAGTTCTTC
.	.	TRBV6-5	TRBJ2-5	CASSPDKISRETQYF	TGTGCCAGCAGTCCCGACAAGATATCAAGAGAGACCCAGTACTTC
TRBD1	.	TRBV5-1	TRBJ1-4	CASSPGQFNEKLFF	TGCGCCAGCTCCCCGGGACAGTTTAATGAAAAACTGTTTTTT
TRBD1	.	TRBV27	TRBJ1-1	CASSTGATEAFF	TGTGCCAGCAGCACAGGGGCCACTGAAGCTTTCTTT
.	.	TRBV5-6	TRBJ1-2	CASSSTGYGYTF	TGTGCCAGCAGCTCGACAGGCTATGGCTACACCTTC
.	.	TRBV2	TRBJ1-6	CASVVMGALGVNSPLHF	TGTGCCAGCGTTGTTATGGGGGCCCTGGGCGTTAATTCACCCCTCCACTTT
TRBD2	.	TRBV9	TRBJ2-3	CASRTIAGGSRTDTQYF	TGTGCCAGCAGGACCATAGCGGGGGGGAGCCGCACAGATACGCAGTATTTT
.	.	TRBV5-4	TRBJ1-5	CASSMDGSRVSNQPQHF	TGTGCCAGCAGTATGGATGGGTCCAGGGTCAGCAATCAGCCCCAGCATTTT
.	.	TRBV3-1/TRBV3-2	TRBJ2-3	CASSPRGGTLLPTDTQYF	TGTGCCAGCAGCCCAAGGGGGGGCACCTTGTTGCCCACAGATACGCAGTATTTT
TRBD1	.	TRBV10-3	TRBJ1-5	CAISKSGTGGNQPQHF	TGTGCCATCAGTAAGTCGGGAACAGGGGGCAATCAGCCCCAGCATTTT
.	many	TRBV11-2	TRBJ1-1	CASSPEPNTEAFF	TGTGCCAGCAGCCCGGAGCCAAACACTGAAGCTTTCTTT
TRBD1	once	TRBV5-8	TRBJ1-1	CASSPWTGGNTEAFF	TGTGCCAGCAGCCCCTGGACAGGGGGGAACACTGAAGCTTTCTTT
.	.	TRBV11-2	TRBJ1-1	CASSWDIAGDTEAFF	TGTGCCAGCAGCTGGGACATCGCCGGGGACACTGAAGCTTTCTTT
.	.	TRBV4-1	TRBJ1-1	CASSHASAVKAFF	TGCGCCAGCAGCCACGCCTCGGCGGTGAAAGCTTTCTTT
TRBD2	.	TRBV2	TRBJ2-1	CASRAGTSSYNEQFF	TGTGCCAGCAGGGCCGGGACTAGCTCCTACAATGAGCAGTTCTTC
.	.	TRBV4-2	TRBJ2-3	CASSQRGADGTDTQYF	TGTGCCAGCAGCCAGCGTGGGGCCGATGGCACAGATACGCAGTATTTT
.	.	TRBV30	TRBJ1-1	CAWSQTRAEAFF	TGTGCCTGGAGTCAGACCCGGGCTGAAGCTTTCTTT
TRBD1	.	TRBV30	TRBJ1-5	CAWNSGQGAQPQHF	TGTGCCTGGAATAGTGGGCAGGGGGCCCAGCCCCAGCATTTT
.	.	TRBV5-6	TRBJ2-5	CASSLQISRRETQYF	TGTGCCAGCAGCCTCCAGATATCCCGGCGGGAGACCCAGTACTTC
.	.	TRBV5-1	TRBJ1-4	CASSLAQATNEKLFF	TGCGCCAGCAGCTTGGCCCAGGCAACTAATGAAAAACTGTTTTTT
.	.	TRBV15	TRBJ1-5	CATAEGGNQPQHF	TGTGCCACCGCTGAGGGGGGCAATCAGCCCCAGCATTTT
.	.	TRBV7-9	TRBJ1-5	CASSLDSSNQPQHF	TGTGCCAGCAGCTTAGACAGTAGCAATCAGCCCCAGCATTTT